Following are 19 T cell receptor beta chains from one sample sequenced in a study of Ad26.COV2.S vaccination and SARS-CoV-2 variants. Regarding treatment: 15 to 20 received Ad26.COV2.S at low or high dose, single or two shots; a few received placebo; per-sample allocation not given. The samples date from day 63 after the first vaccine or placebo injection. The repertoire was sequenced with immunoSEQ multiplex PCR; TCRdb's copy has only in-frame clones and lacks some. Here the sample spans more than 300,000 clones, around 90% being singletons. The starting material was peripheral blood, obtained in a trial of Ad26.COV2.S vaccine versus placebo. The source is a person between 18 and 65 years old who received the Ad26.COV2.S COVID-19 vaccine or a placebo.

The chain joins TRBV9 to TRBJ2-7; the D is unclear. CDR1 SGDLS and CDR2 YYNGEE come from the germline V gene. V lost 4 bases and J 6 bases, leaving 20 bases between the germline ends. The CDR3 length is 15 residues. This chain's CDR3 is CASSLDPSPPGEQYF. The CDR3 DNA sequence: TGTGCCAGCAGCTTGGACCCCTCTCCCCCGGGCGAGCAGTACTTC.

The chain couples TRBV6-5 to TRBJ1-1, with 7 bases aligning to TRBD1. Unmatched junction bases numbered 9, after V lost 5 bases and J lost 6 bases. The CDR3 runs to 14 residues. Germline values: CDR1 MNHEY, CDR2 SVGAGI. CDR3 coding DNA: TGTGCCAGCAGTCGAATAAGACAGGGCGCTGAAGCTTTCTTT. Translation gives CASSRIRQGAEAFF.

In DNA, the CDR3 is TGTGCCAGCAGCCAAACAGCAAAAAACATTCAGTACTTC. This sequence encodes CASSQTAKNIQYF. The chain recombines TRBV14 with TRBJ2-4, with D hard to call. CDR1 is SGHDN and CDR2 is FVKESK in the germline V gene. Trimming removed 2 bases at V and 4 bases at J, with 6 bases between. The CDR3 has 13 residues.

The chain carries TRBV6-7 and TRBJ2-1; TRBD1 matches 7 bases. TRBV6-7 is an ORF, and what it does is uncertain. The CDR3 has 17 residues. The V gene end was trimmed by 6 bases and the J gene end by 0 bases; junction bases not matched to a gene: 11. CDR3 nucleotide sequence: TGTGCCAGCAGCCAAAAGACAGGGTCGAGCTCCTACAATGAGCAGTTCTTC. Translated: CASSQKTGSSSYNEQFF.

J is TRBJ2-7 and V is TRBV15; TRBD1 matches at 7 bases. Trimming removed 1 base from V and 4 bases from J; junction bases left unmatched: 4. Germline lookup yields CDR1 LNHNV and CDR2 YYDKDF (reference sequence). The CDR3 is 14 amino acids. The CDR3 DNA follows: TGTGCCACCAGCAGAGTGGGGGACAGATACGAGCAGTACTTC. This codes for CATSRVGDRYEQYF.

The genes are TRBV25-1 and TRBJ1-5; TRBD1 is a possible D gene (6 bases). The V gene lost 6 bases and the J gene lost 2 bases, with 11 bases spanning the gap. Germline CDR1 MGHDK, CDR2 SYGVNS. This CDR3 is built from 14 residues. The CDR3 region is CASRQTGRNQPQHF. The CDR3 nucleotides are TGTGCCAGCAGACAGACAGGACGCAATCAGCCCCAGCATTTT. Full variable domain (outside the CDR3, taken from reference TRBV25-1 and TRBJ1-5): EADIYQTPRYLVIGTGKKITLECSQTMGHDKMYWYQQDPGMELHLIHYSYGVNSTEKGDLSSESTVSRIRTEHFPLTLESARPSHTSQYLCASRQTGRNQPQHFGDGTRLSIL.

CDR3 loop: CASSQVDGGTKTEAFF. For the CDR3, the DNA is TGTGCCAGCAGCCAAGTCGACGGGGGGACAAAAACTGAAGCTTTCTTT. The V call is TRBV4-2, the J call TRBJ1-1; D perhaps matches TRBD1 (6 bases). The germline V and J ends were trimmed by 1 base and 5 bases, with 17 bases remaining between them. The CDR3 has 16 residues. Germline V gene lookup returns CDR1 LGHNA and CDR2 YNFKEQ.

This CDR3 reads CASSLELANYGYTF. The CDR3 DNA sequence: TGTGCCAGCAGCTTAGAGTTAGCTAACTATGGCTACACCTTC. V usage is TRBV7-9 and J usage is TRBJ1-2; D ambiguous. The CDR3 sequence is 14 residues long. V was shortened by 1 base and J by 0 bases, with 6 bases between the two germline ends. The germline V gene has CDR1 SEHNR and CDR2 FQNEAQ (reference sequence).

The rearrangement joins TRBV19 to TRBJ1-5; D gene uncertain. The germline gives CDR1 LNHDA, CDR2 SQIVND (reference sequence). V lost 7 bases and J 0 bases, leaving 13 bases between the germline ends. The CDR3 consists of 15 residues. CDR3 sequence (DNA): TGTGCCAGTACCGTTGGGAGGCATAGCAATCAGCCCCAGCATTTT. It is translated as CASTVGRHSNQPQHF.

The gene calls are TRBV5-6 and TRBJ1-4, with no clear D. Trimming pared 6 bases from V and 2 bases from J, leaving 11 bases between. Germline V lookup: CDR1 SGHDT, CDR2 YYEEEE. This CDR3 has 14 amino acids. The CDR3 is CASTRGGTNEKLFF. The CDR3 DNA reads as TGTGCCAGCACCCGAGGAGGGACTAATGAAAAACTGTTTTTT.

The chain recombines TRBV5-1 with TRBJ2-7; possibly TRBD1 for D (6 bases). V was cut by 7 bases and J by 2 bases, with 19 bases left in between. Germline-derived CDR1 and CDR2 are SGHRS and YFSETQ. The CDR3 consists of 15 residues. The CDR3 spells CASAFLDSGPYEQYF. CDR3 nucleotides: TGCGCCAGCGCTTTCTTGGACAGTGGGCCCTACGAGCAGTACTTC.

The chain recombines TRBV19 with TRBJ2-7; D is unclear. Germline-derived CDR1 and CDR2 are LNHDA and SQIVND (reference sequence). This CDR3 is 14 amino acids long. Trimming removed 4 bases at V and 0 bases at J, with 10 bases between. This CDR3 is CASSTNRGSYEQYF. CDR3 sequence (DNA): TGTGCCAGTAGTACAAACAGAGGCTCCTACGAGCAGTACTTC.

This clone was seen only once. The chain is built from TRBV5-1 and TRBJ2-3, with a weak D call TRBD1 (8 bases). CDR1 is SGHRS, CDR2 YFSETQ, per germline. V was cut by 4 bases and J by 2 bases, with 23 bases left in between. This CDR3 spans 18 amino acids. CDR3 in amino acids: CASSGRDRSPRDTDTQYF. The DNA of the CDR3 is TGCGCCAGCAGCGGGAGGGACAGGTCCCCCCGTGACACAGATACGCAGTATTTT.

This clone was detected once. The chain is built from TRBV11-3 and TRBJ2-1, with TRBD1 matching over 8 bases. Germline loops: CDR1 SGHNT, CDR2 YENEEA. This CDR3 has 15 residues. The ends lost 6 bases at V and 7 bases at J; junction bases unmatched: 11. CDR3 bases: TGTGCCAGCAGATCAAGACAGGGGCAAGGGAATGAGCAGTTCTTC. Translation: CASRSRQGQGNEQFF.

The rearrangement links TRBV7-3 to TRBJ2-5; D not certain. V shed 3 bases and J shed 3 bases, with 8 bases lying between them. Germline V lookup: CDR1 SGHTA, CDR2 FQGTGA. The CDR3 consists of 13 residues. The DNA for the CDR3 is TGTGCCAGCAGCTTCAACAGTAAAGAGACCCAGTACTTC. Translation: CASSFNSKETQYF.

This CDR3 is CASSFRGRTSHTEAFF. Here the CDR3 DNA reads TGTGCCAGCAGTTTTAGGGGCAGGACGAGCCACACTGAAGCTTTCTTT. The rearrangement links TRBV28 to TRBJ1-1; TRBD1 is a possible D gene (5 bases). V gave up 3 bases and J gave up 3 bases, with 17 bases separating them. From germline, CDR1 is MDHEN and CDR2 SYDVKM. The length of the CDR3 is 16 residues.

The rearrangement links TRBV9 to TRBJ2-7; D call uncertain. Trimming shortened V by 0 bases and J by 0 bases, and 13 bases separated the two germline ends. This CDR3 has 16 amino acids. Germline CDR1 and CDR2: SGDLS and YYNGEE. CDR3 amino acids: CASSVVGNTHSYEQYF. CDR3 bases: TGTGCCAGCAGCGTAGTAGGCAACACCCACTCCTACGAGCAGTACTTC.

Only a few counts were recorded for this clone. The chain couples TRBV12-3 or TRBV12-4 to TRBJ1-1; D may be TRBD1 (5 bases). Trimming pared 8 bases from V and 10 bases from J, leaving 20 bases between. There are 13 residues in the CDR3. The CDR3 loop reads CASAKKAGFVAFF. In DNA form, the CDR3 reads TGTGCCAGCGCTAAAAAAGCAGGGTTTGTAGCTTTCTTT.

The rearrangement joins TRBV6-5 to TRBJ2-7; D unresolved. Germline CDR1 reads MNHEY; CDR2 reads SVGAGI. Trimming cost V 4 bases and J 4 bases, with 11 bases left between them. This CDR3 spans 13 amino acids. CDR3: CASSFGPFYEQYF. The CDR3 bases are TGTGCCAGCAGTTTCGGGCCTTTTTACGAGCAGTACTTC.